The 30 T cell receptor beta chains in this list originate from one sample, sequenced in a study of blood T cell repertoires in COVID-19. The assay was immunoSEQ multiplex PCR, and TCRdb's table has in-frame clones only and misses some. This sample has roughly 30,000 clones, with about 80% found just once. The sequenced sample was peripheral blood. The receptors were gathered from a man in his 70s with active COVID-19.

CDR3 protein: CAILDFYGYTF. In DNA form, the CDR3 reads TGTGCCATCCTGGACTTTTATGGCTACACCTTC. This rearrangement joins TRBV7-2 to TRBJ1-2; no clear D gene. CDR1 and CDR2 from the germline V gene are SGHTA and FQGNSA. V gave up 10 bases and J gave up 5 bases, with 11 bases separating them. The CDR3 totals 11 residues. Full variable domain (outside the CDR3, taken from reference TRBV7-2 and TRBJ1-2): GAGVSQSPSNKVTEKGKDVELRCDPISGHTALYWYRQSLGQGLEFLIYFQGNSAPDKSGLPSDRFSAERTGGSVSTLTIQRTQQEDSAVYLCAILDFYGYTFGSGTRLTVV.

This chain joins TRBV7-9 and TRBJ2-5; TRBD2 aligns across 11 bases. Germline V lookup: CDR1 SEHNR, CDR2 FQNEAQ (reference sequence). CDR3 size: 15 residues. V dropped 4 bases and J dropped 5; count of bases not matched to a gene: 6. The CDR3 sequence is CASSSRLAGRETQYF. The CDR3, as DNA: TGTGCCAGCAGCTCCCGACTAGCGGGGAGGGAGACCCAGTACTTC.

Written as DNA, the CDR3 is TGCGCCAGCAGCTTATCAGGGACTAGCGGGAGCACAGATACGCAGTATTTT. The encoded protein is CASSLSGTSGSTDTQYF. The rearrangement joins TRBV5-1 to TRBJ2-3; 12 bases line up with TRBD2. Unmatched junction bases numbered 4, after V lost 2 bases and J lost 0 bases. Germline CDR1 reads SGHRS; CDR2 reads YFSETQ. The CDR3 contains 17 residues.

This clone was observed once. This chain joins TRBV5-4 and TRBJ2-5, with D perhaps TRBD2 (6 bases). Germline V lookup: CDR1 SGHNT, CDR2 YYREEE (reference sequence). This CDR3 has 16 amino acids. Trimming shortened V by 4 bases and J by 5 bases, and 21 bases separated the two germline ends. The CDR3, as DNA: TGTGCCAGCAGCCCCTCGCGGGGCCCCGCTTCTGAGACCCAGTACTTC. Translation gives CASSPSRGPASETQYF.

V is TRBV15 and J is TRBJ1-5; possibly TRBD1 for D (5 bases). Germline V gene data show CDR1 as LNHNV and CDR2 as YYDKDF (reference sequence). Trimming shortened V by 0 bases and J by 0 bases, and 15 bases separated the two germline ends. The CDR3 consists of 18 residues. The CDR3 DNA is TGTGCCACCAGCAGAGATTTAGGGGCAGTTAATAGCAATCAGCCCCAGCATTTT. It translates to CATSRDLGAVNSNQPQHF.

V usage is TRBV11-3 and J usage is TRBJ2-3; maybe TRBD2 (6 bases). V was trimmed by 5 bases and J by 3 bases, leaving 15 bases between them. This CDR3 is 15 amino acids long. Germline CDR1 and CDR2: SGHNT and YENEEA. This CDR3 reads CASSRTEGVTDTQYF. The DNA of the CDR3 is TGTGCCAGCAGCCGAACGGAGGGTGTAACAGATACGCAGTATTTT.

The genes are TRBV6-6 and TRBJ1-5; D possibly corresponds to TRBD1 (5 bases). Germline V lookup: CDR1 MNHNY, CDR2 SVGAGI (reference sequence). This CDR3 spans 15 amino acids. Deletions cut 6 bases from V and 4 bases from J, with 16 bases between. The DNA of the CDR3 is TGTGCCAGCAGCCCTCGGGGGGGAGGAAATCAGCCCCAGCATTTT. Amino acids: CASSPRGGGNQPQHF.

This clone has only a few counts. This chain links TRBV30 with TRBJ1-1; D might be TRBD1 (6 bases). This CDR3 has 13 residues. V was pared by 4 bases and J by 7 bases, with 16 bases between. Germline V gives CDR1 GTSNPN, CDR2 SVGIG (reference sequence). This CDR3 is CAWTQTGLSEAFF. CDR3 nucleotides: TGTGCCTGGACGCAAACAGGGCTCAGTGAAGCTTTCTTT.

The chain employs TRBV9 and TRBJ2-3; 8 nucleotides agree with TRBD2. V gave up 0 bases and J gave up 2 bases; unmatched junction bases: 8. This CDR3 has 17 amino acids. From germline, CDR1 is SGDLS and CDR2 YYNGEE. CDR3 DNA: TGTGCCAGCAGCGTAGGCCTAACTAGCGGCGCCACAGATACGCAGTATTTT. Amino acid sequence: CASSVGLTSGATDTQYF.

This clone showed up just a few times. The chain employs TRBV6-4 and TRBJ1-5, with D maybe TRBD1 (6 bases). This CDR3 region has 14 residues. Trimming removed 5 bases from V and 2 bases from J, with 10 bases in between. Germline loops: CDR1 MRHNA, CDR2 SNTAGT. The CDR3 nucleotides are TGTGCCAGCAGTCGACAGGTACGCAATCAGCCCCAGCATTTT. It translates to CASSRQVRNQPQHF.

The J gene is TRBJ1-3, the V gene TRBV5-1; 7 nucleotides agree with TRBD1. The CDR3 spans 15 residues. The ends lost 0 bases at V and 16 bases at J; junction bases unmatched: 16. CDR1 and CDR2 (germline): SGHRS, YFSETQ. The CDR3 nucleotides are TGCGCCAGCAGCTTGGAACGTGGGCAGGGGGGCAAGGTGTATTTT. Translation gives CASSLERGQGGKVYF.

V is TRBV18 and J is TRBJ2-5, with 12 bases identical to TRBD1. Germline CDR1 and CDR2: KGHSH and LQKENI. V lost 1 base, J lost 3 bases, and 3 bases stayed unmatched. CDR3 length: 16 amino acids. The CDR3 here is CASSPLGTGGEETQYF. The CDR3 region has the DNA TGTGCCAGCTCACCACTTGGGACAGGGGGCGAAGAGACCCAGTACTTC.

The chain has TRBV14 and TRBJ2-7; 7 bases match TRBD1. V was clipped by 3 bases and J by 2 bases; unmatched bases: 4. Germline V gives CDR1 SGHDN, CDR2 FVKESK. This CDR3 spans 14 amino acids. The DNA for the CDR3 is TGTGCCAGCAGCCAGGGACAGTATGCCTACGAGCAGTACTTC. This codes for CASSQGQYAYEQYF.

This clone was recorded once. The chain joins TRBV5-1 to TRBJ1-4; 8 positions match TRBD1. The CDR3 extends over 14 amino acids. Trimming took 2 bases from V and 7 from J; bases not matched to a gene: 4. CDR1 is SGHRS, CDR2 YFSETQ, per germline. The DNA for the CDR3 is TGCGCCAGCAGCTTCGGACAGGGTGGTGAAAAACTGTTTTTT. Encoded protein: CASSFGQGGEKLFF.

The chain combines TRBV7-8 with TRBJ2-7; no clear D gene. The V and J ends lost 5 bases and 5 bases respectively, with 7 bases between them. The CDR3 sequence is 11 residues long. Per the germline V gene, CDR1 is SGHVS and CDR2 is FQNEAQ. CDR3 sequence reads: CASSPYDEQYF. Written as DNA, the CDR3 is TGTGCCAGCAGCCCCTACGACGAGCAGTACTTC.

The V gene is TRBV24-1, the J gene TRBJ1-5; D ambiguous. V was clipped by 3 bases and J by 7 bases, with 9 bases between them. The germline gives CDR1 KGHDR, CDR2 SFDVKD. The CDR3 length is 13 residues. For the CDR3, the DNA is TGTGCCACCAGTGATCCCCGAGGACAGCCCCAGCATTTT. Its translation: CATSDPRGQPQHF.

This clone appeared a single time. The V call is TRBV7-6, the J call TRBJ2-3; 9 positions match TRBD2. CDR1 and CDR2 from the germline V gene are SGHVS and FNYEAQ. The length of the CDR3 is 16 residues. V shed 1 base and J 6 bases; nucleotides not matched to a gene: 8. The CDR3 spells CASSLVGGGAPDTQYF. In DNA form, the CDR3 reads TGTGCCAGCAGCTTAGTGGGCGGGGGGGCCCCGGATACGCAGTATTTT.

The chain uses TRBV7-8 and TRBJ2-1; 9 bases fit TRBD2. Germline assignment: CDR1 SGHVS and CDR2 FQNEAQ. V trimming: 3 bases; J trimming: 3 bases; junction bases outside the gene matches: 3. This CDR3 has 15 amino acids. CDR3 coding DNA: TGTGCCAGCAGCTTGGCGGGGGGGCGCTACAATGAGCAGTTCTTC. Translation gives CASSLAGGRYNEQFF.

The chain couples TRBV7-7 to TRBJ2-5; D possibly corresponds to TRBD2 (7 bases). V was shortened by 3 bases and J by 1 base, with 12 bases between the two germline ends. This CDR3 contains 15 residues. From germline, CDR1 is SSHAT and CDR2 FNYEAQ (reference sequence). The CDR3 region has the DNA TGTGCCAGCAGCTTTAAGGGAGGGGGCCAAGAGACCCAGTACTTC. This encodes CASSFKGGGQETQYF.

The rearrangement joins TRBV27 to TRBJ2-1, with 7 bases that match TRBD2. The J segment lost 11 bases and the V segment lost 0 bases, leaving 1 base of the junction unmatched. CDR1 and CDR2 (germline): MNHEY, SMNVEV (reference sequence). This CDR3 is 12 amino acids long. CDR3 coding DNA: TGTGCCAGCAGTTTATCAGCGGGGCAGCAGTTCTTC. Translation: CASSLSAGQQFF.

Here the CDR3 DNA reads TGTGCCATCACTGGGACTATGAACACTGAAGCTTTCTTT. Translating gives CAITGTMNTEAFF. The chain has TRBV10-3 and TRBJ1-1; perhaps TRBD1 as D (5 bases). This CDR3 is 13 amino acids long. Germline CDR1 is ENHRY and CDR2 is SYGVKD. V lost 7 bases and J 0 bases, leaving 9 bases between the germline ends.

This chain links TRBV7-3 with TRBJ2-7; TRBD1 matches at 7 bases. The J segment lost 4 bases and the V segment lost 3 bases, leaving 3 bases of the junction unmatched. The CDR3 has 13 amino acids. Germline CDR1 SGHTA, CDR2 FQGTGA. DNA for the CDR3: TGTGCCAGCAGCTTGAACAGGGGTTACGAGCAGTACTTC. Its protein product is CASSLNRGYEQYF.

By its share, this clone is medium-sized. The CDR3 region has the DNA TGTGCCAGCAGCTCTTCGGGACAGGGGTCTTACGAGCAGTACTTC. It codes for CASSSSGQGSYEQYF. J is TRBJ2-7 and V is TRBV7-3; TRBD1 aligns across 10 bases. The V segment lost 4 bases and the J segment 4 bases; nucleotides outside the gene matches: 7. Germline CDR1 is SGHTA and CDR2 is FQGTGA. The CDR3 extends over 15 amino acids.

The V and J genes are TRBV4-3 and TRBJ2-3; 7 bases are a match to TRBD1. The CDR3 has 16 amino acids. J lost 5 bases, V lost 3 bases, and 11 bases had no gene match. Germline V gives CDR1 LGHNA, CDR2 YSLEER. As DNA, the CDR3 is TGCGCCAGCAGCCAGTTCACAGGGGTTTGGGGAGATACGCAGTATTTT. It specifies CASSQFTGVWGDTQYF.

The chain employs TRBV19 and TRBJ2-3, with D possibly matching TRBD2 (6 bases). The CDR3 extends over 14 amino acids. V was trimmed by 6 bases and J by 2 bases, leaving 12 bases between them. Germline CDR1 reads LNHDA; CDR2 reads SQIVND (reference sequence). CDR3 sequence reads: CASREGLNTDTQYF. Written as DNA, the CDR3 is TGTGCCAGTAGGGAGGGGCTAAACACAGATACGCAGTATTTT. The complete variable domain, with remaining parts taken from reference TRBV19 and TRBJ2-3, reads DGGITQSPKYLFRKEGQNVTLSCEQNLNHDAMYWYRQDPGQGLRLIYYSQIVNDFQKGDIAEGYSVSREKKESFPLTVTSAQKNPTAFYLCASREGLNTDTQYFGPGTRLTVL.

The chain couples TRBV19 to TRBJ2-7, with a weak D call TRBD2 (5 bases). The CDR3 is 12 amino acids. V dropped 3 bases and J dropped 6 bases, with 9 bases sitting between them. Germline V lookup: CDR1 LNHDA, CDR2 SQIVND (reference sequence). CDR3 loop: CASSIYGGEQYF. The CDR3 coding sequence is TGTGCCAGTAGTATTTATGGAGGCGAGCAGTACTTC.

This clone is judged medium-sized (0.01 to 0.1%). The V call is TRBV7-8, the J call TRBJ1-3; possibly TRBD1 for D (5 bases). The germline V gene has CDR1 SGHVS and CDR2 FQNEAQ. Between the trimmed V and J ends, which lost 5 bases and 2 bases, there was a span of 16 bases. The CDR3 extends over 16 amino acids. The CDR3 sequence: CASSTGVGATGNTIYF. DNA for the CDR3: TGTGCCAGCAGCACAGGCGTAGGAGCAACTGGAAACACCATATATTTT.

This clone was counted only a few times. V usage is TRBV24-1 and J usage is TRBJ2-2; TRBD1 is a possible D gene (5 bases). The V end was cut by 6 bases, the J end by 0 bases, with 13 bases between. The germline gives CDR1 KGHDR, CDR2 SFDVKD. The CDR3 has 16 amino acids. This CDR3 reads CATSSHRQPNTGELFF. The CDR3 DNA reads TGTGCCACCAGTTCCCACCGACAGCCGAACACCGGGGAGCTGTTTTTT.

This chain uses TRBV27 with TRBJ2-1, with 8 bases lining up with TRBD2. V lost 7 bases, J lost 6 bases, and 14 bases stayed unmatched. There are 16 residues in the CDR3. Germline V gives CDR1 MNHEY, CDR2 SMNVEV (reference sequence). The CDR3 loop reads CASITLAGSWANEQFF. Written as DNA, the CDR3 is TGTGCCAGCATTACATTAGCGGGGAGCTGGGCCAATGAGCAGTTCTTC.

The chain uses TRBV3-1 (or the pseudogene TRBV3-2) and TRBJ1-4; no reliable D call. This CDR3 is 14 amino acids long. Trimming removed 1 base at V and 8 bases at J, with 11 bases between. Germline V lookup: CDR1 LGHDT, CDR2 YNNKEL (reference sequence). In nucleotides, the CDR3 is TGTGCCAGCAGCCAAGGAGGTTTTGAAGAAAAACTGTTTTTT. It yields the protein CASSQGGFEEKLFF.